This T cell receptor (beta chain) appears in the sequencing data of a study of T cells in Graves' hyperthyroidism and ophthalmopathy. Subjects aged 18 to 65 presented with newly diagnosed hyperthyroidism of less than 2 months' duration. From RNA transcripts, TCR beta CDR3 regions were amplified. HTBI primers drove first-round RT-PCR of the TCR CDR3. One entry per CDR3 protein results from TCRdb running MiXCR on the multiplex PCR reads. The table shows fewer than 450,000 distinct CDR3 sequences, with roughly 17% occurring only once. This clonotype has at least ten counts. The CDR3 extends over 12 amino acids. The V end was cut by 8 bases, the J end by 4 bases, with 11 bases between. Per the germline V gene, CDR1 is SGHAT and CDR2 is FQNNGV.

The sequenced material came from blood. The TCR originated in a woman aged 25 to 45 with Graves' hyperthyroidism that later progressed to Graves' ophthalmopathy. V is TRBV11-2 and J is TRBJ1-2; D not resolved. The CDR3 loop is CASSKDGYGYTF. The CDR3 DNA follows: TGTGCCAGCTCGAAGGATGGCTATGGCTACACCTTC.